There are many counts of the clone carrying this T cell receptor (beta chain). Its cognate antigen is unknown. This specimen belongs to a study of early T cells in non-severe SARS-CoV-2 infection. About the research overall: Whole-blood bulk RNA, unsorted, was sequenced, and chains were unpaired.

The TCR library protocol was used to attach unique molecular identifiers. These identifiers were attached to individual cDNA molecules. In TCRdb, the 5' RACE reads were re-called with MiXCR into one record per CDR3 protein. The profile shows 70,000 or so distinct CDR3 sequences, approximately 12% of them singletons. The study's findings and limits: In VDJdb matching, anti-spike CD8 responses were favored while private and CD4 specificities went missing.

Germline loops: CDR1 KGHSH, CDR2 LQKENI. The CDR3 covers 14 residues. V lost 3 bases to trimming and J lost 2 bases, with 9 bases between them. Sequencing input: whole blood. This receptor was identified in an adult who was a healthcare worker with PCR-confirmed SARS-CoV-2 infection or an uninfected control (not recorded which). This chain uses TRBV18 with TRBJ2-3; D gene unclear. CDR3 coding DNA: TGTGCCAGCTCACCGGTAGAAAACACAGATACGCAGTATTTT. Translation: CASSPVENTDTQYF.